This TCR beta chain was sequenced for a study of response to subunit inactivated influenza vaccine. Regarding this clonotype: Its target is unknown.

Notes on the study in general: T cells newly recruited by each seasonal influenza vaccination are few, the authors suggested.

TCRdb reanalysed the RT-PCR reads using MiXCR and keeps one entry per CDR3 protein. The repertoire has approximately 200,000 distinct CDR3 sequences, about an eighth of them found once; the top ten carry roughly 26%. Source: CD8+ T cells sorted from PBMCs, taken around 5 days after vaccination. The TCR sequence derives from a man in his fifties who received an inactivated influenza vaccine.

This CDR3 is CASSTPRAGGQGDTQYF. The CDR3 DNA reads as TGTGCCAGCAGCACCCCTCGAGCGGGAGGGCAGGGAGATACGCAGTATTTT. The chain couples TRBV9 to TRBJ2-3; 10 nucleotides line up with TRBD2. The junction had 13 bases not matched to a gene; V was cut back by 4 bases and J by 5 bases. CDR3 size: 17 residues. Germline-derived CDR1 and CDR2 are SGDLS and YYNGEE.